The present entry profiles one TCR beta chain with its context. The antigen is unknown. The data belong to a study of radiation and T cells in renal cell carcinoma. The study, taken as a whole, reports: Without pretreatment biopsies, baseline tumor clonotype presence was undetermined.

Generated by immunoSEQ multiplex PCR, the TCRdb table keeps only in-frame clones and is missing some. This table has 150,000 to 200,000 clones, about 85% appearing once. The time point: blood 4 weeks post-SBRT, at nephrectomy. Sample treatment: 15 Gy SBRT to primary tumor, nephrectomy 4 weeks later. Nephrectomy followed 15 Gy stereotactic body radiation by 4 weeks. After SBRT, blood was collected at 2 and 4 weeks, plus baseline. This renal cell carcinoma was of the clear cell type. The germline V gene encodes CDR1 MGHRA and CDR2 YSYEKL. V was trimmed by 1 base and J by 2 bases, leaving 5 bases between them. The CDR3 is made up of 14 amino acids.

The sequence was obtained from a woman in her fifties or sixties with renal cell carcinoma. This specimen consisted of blood, obtained from a patient whose treatment included radiotherapy and nephrectomy. This sequence joins TRBV4-1 and TRBJ1-4; D remains unclear. The DNA of the CDR3 is TGCGCCAGCAGCCAAGGGATCACTAATGAAAAACTGTTTTTT. Translating gives CASSQGITNEKLFF.